This T cell receptor beta chain emerged from a study of CD8+ T cells in alopecia areata. Extracted from the samples, RNA was reverse transcribed into cDNA to serve as the sequencing template. The assay was immunoSEQ multiplex PCR, and TCRdb's table has in-frame clones only and misses some. The sample lists about 180,000 clones, less than 75% occurring once. Noted treatment: oral pan-JAK inhibitor, 5-10 mg twice daily. CDR1 is SEHNR and CDR2 is FQNEAQ in the germline V gene (reference sequence). V lost 5 bases to trimming and J lost 10 bases, with 15 bases between them. CDR3 length: 14 residues. This TCR came from a human donor with alopecia areata. The chain has TRBV7-9 and TRBJ1-6; D ambiguous. The specimen was CD4+ T cells sorted from blood, collected between weeks 55 and 65, from a patient treated with tofacitinib. CDR3 protein: CASSPNGSGSPLHF. CDR3 DNA sequence: TGTGCCAGCAGCCCCAACGGGTCTGGGTCACCCCTCCACTTT.